Sequencing of this T cell receptor (beta chain) was carried out in a study of T cells in Graves' hyperthyroidism and ophthalmopathy. Points from the study as a whole: Classification by a 13 V-J model distinguished ophthalmopathy from stable hyperthyroidism.

This clonotype was detected many times. Its antigen is unknown. RNA transcripts served as the template for amplifying TCR beta CDR3 regions. When the TCR CDR3 underwent first-round RT-PCR, the HTBI primer set was used. Each CDR3 protein is one row after TCRdb ran MiXCR on the multiplex PCR reads. The sample consists of some 570,000 distinct CDR3 sequences, roughly 15% of them appearing once. The CDR3 consists of 14 residues. In germline, CDR1 is MDHEN, CDR2 SYDVKM. Trimming shortened V by 3 bases and J by 4 bases, and 12 bases separated the two germline ends. Sequenced input: blood. The rearrangement links TRBV28 to TRBJ1-1; weak D call: TRBD1 (5 bases). The clonotype was recovered from a woman aged 18 to 35 with Graves' ophthalmopathy. The CDR3 nucleotides read TGTGCCAGCAGTTTCGAGGGGCGAAGCACTGAAGCTTTCTTT. It codes for CASSFEGRSTEAFF.